This T cell receptor beta chain stems from a study of persistence of HIV-infected CD4 T cells (dated by TCRdb to 2018 to 2021). At the level of the whole study: Suppressive ART had been received by participants for a median of roughly 8 years. The study isolated CMV- and HIV-1 Gag-responding CD4+ T cells from ART-treated individuals to examine antigen-driven clonal expansion of HIV-1-infected cells. Peripheral blood samples of up to about 180 mL were taken at multiple time points, with the exception of a couple of participants who underwent leukapheresis at a single time point. Anti-CD3/anti-CD28 stimulation activated a higher proportion of cells, with a lower memory fraction, than antigen stimulation. For the TCR cluster analysis across participants, 8 or 9 participants were included for CMV and over five participants for Gag. Proviral sequencing was used to assess clonality among infected cells, whereas TCRbeta sequencing gauged the clonality of all cells within each sorted population. What the authors observed across the whole study: Degenerate expanded CDR3beta sequences were enriched in antigen-responding cells, suggesting convergent selection of CD4+ responses to CMV and Gag. Bulk TCR analyses could not be limited to the rare CMV-responding cells that actually contained HIV-1 proviruses. TCR oligoclonality correlated with proviral oligoclonality within the same sorted populations. The study involved few individuals and tested only a limited range of antigens. TCRbeta richness in CMV- and Gag-responding cells was significantly lower than in anti-CD3/anti-CD28-responding cells; CMV-responding cells had higher oligoclonality than CD3/CD28-stimulated and Gag-responding cells.

TCRbeta repertoires were sequenced from genomic DNA with the immunoSEQ hsTCRB assay version 4 in survey mode. Genomic DNA was diluted to about 10 ng/uL, and up to 1 ug per sample was used for TCRbeta sequencing. Processing in the source paper ran as follows. Analysis of the TCRbeta data was done in ImmunoSeq Analyzer 3.0, and diversity was computed on productive nucleotide rearrangements. The improved Chao index was used to estimate lower-bound TCR diversity, and the Gini coefficient was used to estimate clonality using the Immunarch R package. Different nucleotide rearrangements encoding the same CDR3beta amino acid sequence were treated as distinct clonotypes. Differential abundance analysis found TCRbeta sequences that were significantly enriched in antigen-responding cells compared with anti-CD3/anti-CD28-activated cells. TCRs were clustered by predicted peptide-MHC specificity with GLIPH2, both within individual participants and across merged participant data sets. The table was pulled from immuneACCESS by TCRdb, which kept in-frame rearrangements only. Such tables lose some clones; where checked, under half of the loss comes from unresolved V genes, and the rest has no known cause. The DNA gave D and trimming, while V, J and clone size come from that table. This sample comprises 35,000 to 40,000 clones, 87% of them detected only once. About 1.3% of the sample comes from the top ten.

In the paper's terms, the treatment or condition label means: suppressive antiretroviral therapy. As a nonspecific positive control representing the CD4+ T cell repertoire, cells were stimulated with anti-CD3/anti-CD28 magnetic beads. Responding CD4+ T cells were sorted on the basis of upregulation of both CD40 ligand and CD69. HIV-1-infected adults in whom suppressive ART had been started during chronic infection were enrolled as participants. Participants had undetectable plasma HIV-1 RNA below 50 copies/mL for at least 4 years. To be included, participants needed a CD4+ T cell count above 400 cells/uL and a positive CMV serology. Before stimulation, PBMCs were isolated using density centrifugation and then depleted of CD8+ T cells. Stimulation of CD8-depleted PBMCs was carried out for roughly 19 hours with anti-CD28/CD49d costimulation, CD40-blocking antibody and enfuvirtide, to prevent new infections. Cell sorting was done on a Beckman Coulter MoFlo Legacy or XDP sorter, and dead cells were excluded with propidium iodide. For samples with more than one million cells, genomic DNA was extracted with the QIAamp DNA Mini Kit, and for all other samples the Quick-DNA Microprep Kit was used.

Comments on this clone: The clone's antigen remains unknown. Base qualities were left out, and no much larger clone turns up one base away.

The V end gives up 6 bases and the J end 5 bases, leaving 4 bases in the junction not matched to a gene. CDR1 and CDR2, per the germline V gene, are SNHLY and FYNNEI. From cysteine to phenylalanine, the CDR3 is 15 amino acids long. The sequence is cut down to CDR3 DNA, 45 bases in frame from base 1. This sequence originates from an adult man with HIV who was CMV-seropositive. The chain joins TRBV2 to TRBJ1-6; 10 bases in the middle match TRBD1. Sequenced material: CD4+ T cells sorted from PBMCs after approximately 20-hour stimulation, taken from a patient who received antiretroviral therapy. This specimen's cell subset or site label, per the study, means: CD40L+CD69+ CD4 T cells responding to anti-CD3/anti-CD28 beads, representing the overall repertoire. This receptor has the CDR3 CASRLGTGDNSPLHF. The nucleotide sequence is given as TGTGCCAGCAGGCTTGGGACAGGGGATAATTCACCCCTCCACTTT.